Below, one T cell receptor beta chain is given with its context. At least ten counts were recorded for this clonotype. It lacks a known antigen. No per-base quality is available; no much larger clone lies one base away. The data belong to a study of tumor and adjacent non-tumor tissue in lung cancer (dated by TCRdb to about 2018). In the study overall: Of the cohort, roughly 12 patients had adenocarcinoma, 2 had squamous cell carcinoma and 1 had small cell lung cancer. Among the 15 or so patients, ages ranged from about 30 to 80 years, some 10 were men and 5 were women, and disease was TNM stage I to III. Sequencing produced about 130,000,000 productive TCRbeta reads in total, an average of approximately 4.2 million reads per sample. Using bulk TCRbeta repertoires from roughly 14 lung cancer patients, the study set lung tumor tissue side by side with matched distant non-tumor lung tissue. For each patient, one tumor sample and one normal lung sample were taken, giving thirty paired specimens that underwent TCRbeta CDR3 sequencing.

Broad study findings and their caveats: Significantly higher TCR diversity was found in younger patients, and higher tumor TCR diversity was associated with shorter overall and disease-free survival. Neither the sequencing platform nor unique molecular identifiers are mentioned in the methods. TCR diversity (inverse Simpson) was significantly higher in tumor than in normal lung tissue (about 400 vs 150, P = 0.0075, Mann-Whitney U test). Because peripheral blood was not sequenced, the blood TCRbeta repertoires of the lung cancer patients in the study went unexamined. A significantly larger cumulative share of the repertoire was made up by the top 100 clones in normal lung than in tumor tissue. Only 15 or so patients were included in the cohort, and the need for larger samples and more detailed clinical data was noted by the authors.

The CDR3 sequence holds 13 residues, the cysteine and phenylalanine included. The only DNA kept is the CDR3, 39 bases in frame from the first base. Germline trimming amounts to 2 bases on V and 15 bases on J, with 7 as the count of junction bases outside the gene matches. The library was prepared using multiplex PCR. Sequencing instrument: Illumina HiSeq 2500. Following protocols modified from ARM-PCR, the researchers constructed TCRbeta libraries through three rounds of nested PCR with primers (Table S4). Before sequencing, PCR products of 200-500 bp were cut from the gel and purified using the QIAquick gel extraction kit. On the study's bioinformatics: Reads were cleaned using Trimmomatic, were merged into complete CDR3 sequences using FLASH, and were assigned to V(D)J germline segments using MiTCR. Clonal diversity was computed as the inverse Simpson's index with VDJtools. In-frame sequences without a premature stop codon were defined as productive reads. TCRdb reprocessed the public reads (quality trimming at Q25 with fastp, clone calling with MiXCR) and kept in-frame beta chains. CDR3 protein sequences are deduplicated, and each keeps its most common genes and DNA. TCRdb, not the original authors, processed these V and J calls. For this sample there are about 110,000 distinct CDR3 sequences; about 65% appear just once. Under 20% of the sample goes to the ten largest clones.

RNA was isolated from bulk, unsorted tissue, and RNA quality was assessed with a NanoDrop ND-1000 and an Agilent 2100. Normal lung samples were distant non-tumor tissue taken more than 3 cm from the tumor edge. All donors had newly diagnosed lung cancer, had not received prior chemotherapy, and were admitted for thoracic surgery in China between August and November 2014. Anyone who had undergone radiotherapy or chemotherapy before, or who had another cancer at the same time, was left out of the study. Surgical tissue pieces of about 1-2.3 cm3 were preserved in RNAlater solution and were kept at -80 degrees C until use.

The rearrangement joined TRBV12-3 or TRBV12-4 to TRBJ2-1; TRBD2 fits 10 bases in the junction. This TCR was recovered from a man in his 60s with non-small cell lung cancer. Sequencing was performed on distant non-tumor lung tissue. The nucleotide sequence is given as TGTGCCAGCAGTTTAAAGACTAGCGGGCCCTTGTTCTTC. The resulting protein is CASSLKTSGPLFF.